What follows are 8 T cell receptor beta chains derived from one specimen sequenced in a study of cytomegalovirus exposure and HLA in healthy donors (dated by TCRdb to about 2017). The method behind the library was the immunoSEQ multiplex PCR assay. For the multiplex PCR, a mixture combining 60 forward primers for TCR Vbeta segments and 13 reverse primers for TCR Jbeta segments was used. TCRdb carries this immuneACCESS record with in-frame sequences only. Its versions omit some clonotypes, under half of them owing to an unresolved V gene in the studies checked, with the rest unexplained. Counted in this sample were some 130,000 clones; approximately 85% of them appeared once. The ten largest clones capture approximately 6.7% of the sample. The sample taken for sequencing was PBMCs. The receptor source for this set is a woman aged 25-40 years in good health and CMV-seropositive.

The count of this clone is one. This rearrangement joins TRBV10-3 to TRBJ1-2; 9 positions agree with TRBD1. This CDR3 has 14 amino acids. Germline CDR1 is ENHRY and CDR2 is SYGVKD. Unmatched junction bases numbered 4, after V lost 2 bases and J lost 6 bases. CDR3 sequence reads: CAISEGTGPHGYTF. CDR3 nucleotide sequence: TGTGCCATCAGTGAGGGGACAGGGCCCCATGGCTACACCTTC.

The rearrangement links TRBV10-1 to TRBJ2-7; 10 bases agree with TRBD2. The ends lost 3 bases at V and 5 bases at J; junction bases unmatched: 4. The CDR3 length is 14 residues. The germline V gene has CDR1 WNHNN and CDR2 SYGVQD (reference sequence). This CDR3 is CASSEASGSHEQYF. DNA for the CDR3: TGCGCCAGCAGTGAAGCTAGCGGGAGCCACGAGCAGTACTTC.

V is TRBV7-8 and J is TRBJ2-2; 7 nucleotides align to TRBD1. This CDR3 region has 15 residues. In germline, CDR1 is SGHVS, CDR2 FQNEAQ. With 1 base clipped from V and 3 bases from J, the junction kept 2 bases outside the gene matches. CDR3 sequence reads: CASSLGGQYTGELFF. Here the CDR3 DNA reads TGTGCCAGCAGCTTAGGGGGACAGTACACCGGGGAGCTGTTTTTT.

The CDR3 region has the DNA TGTGCCAGCAGTGGACACGACGCCTATGGCTACACCTTC. It codes for CASSGHDAYGYTF. The chain joins TRBV6-5 to TRBJ1-2, with a possible D match to TRBD1 (5 bases). Trimming stripped 5 bases from V and 4 bases from J, with 11 bases between. CDR3 length equals 13 residues. CDR1 is MNHEY, CDR2 SVGAGI, per germline.

The genes are TRBV9 and TRBJ1-2, with TRBD1 matching over 10 bases. There are 15 residues in the CDR3. Germline V gives CDR1 SGDLS, CDR2 YYNGEE. The ends lost 3 bases at V and 0 bases at J; junction bases unmatched: 2. The CDR3 loop is CASSEGTGANYGYTF. The CDR3 region has the DNA TGTGCCAGCAGCGAGGGGACAGGGGCTAACTATGGCTACACCTTC. Variable domain in full (rest from reference TRBV9 and TRBJ1-2): DSGVTQTPKHLITATGQRVTLRCSPRSGDLSVYWYQQSLDQGLQFLIQYYNGEERAKGNILERFSAQQFPDLHSELNLSSLELGDSALYFCASSEGTGANYGYTFGSGTRLTVV.

This clone is a singleton in its sample. The genes are TRBV28 and TRBJ1-6; 8 nucleotides match TRBD1. The length of the CDR3 is 14 residues. After removal of 5 bases from V and 13 bases from J, the junction contained 10 bases not matched to a gene. Germline values: CDR1 MDHEN, CDR2 SYDVKM. The CDR3 DNA reads as TGTGCCAGCAGTAACCCCGGGACAGGAGATCCCCTCCACTTT. As protein: CASSNPGTGDPLHF.

The rearrangement joins TRBV7-7 to TRBJ2-5, with 7 bases that match TRBD1. Germline V gene lookup returns CDR1 SSHAT and CDR2 FNYEAQ (reference sequence). V shed 5 bases, J shed 2 bases, and the junction held 5 bases outside the gene matches. This CDR3 region has 14 residues. CDR3 DNA sequence: TGTGCCAGCAGCCACGGGACAGTTCAAGAGACCCAGTACTTC. Its translation is CASSHGTVQETQYF.

V is TRBV19 and J is TRBJ1-5, with 10 bases that match TRBD1. Germline V gene lookup returns CDR1 LNHDA and CDR2 SQIVND (reference sequence). This CDR3 comprises 16 residues. V shed 8 bases, J shed 6 bases, and the junction held 13 bases outside the gene matches. The CDR3 bases are TGTGCCAGTCAACAATTCGGGACAGGGGTAAGTCAGCCCCAGCATTTT. Protein sequence: CASQQFGTGVSQPQHF.